One T cell receptor (beta chain) is described in this entry. This clonotype has a handful of counts. Its antigen remains unidentified. Base qualities were left out, and no much larger clone turns up one base away. The data are from a study of T cells after yellow fever vaccination (dated by TCRdb to the late 2010s). Study-wide context: The SMART-Seq v4 Ultra Low Input RNA kit was used to prepare libraries from fractions with low cell numbers. To follow T-cell clones before and after primary and booster YFV17D yellow fever vaccination, bulk TCR alpha and beta repertoires were sequenced over time. Two healthy male donors, one aged 18 to 29 and one aged 30 to 40 years, made up the cohort. Bulk PBMC replicates and cell subsets were isolated from blood drawn at multiple timepoints before and after both primary and secondary immunization.

According to the germline V gene, CDR1 reads SGHRS and CDR2 reads YFSETQ. The CDR3, from cysteine to valine, totals 10 residues. Only CDR3 DNA remains: 30 bases, in frame from the first base. V gives up 4 bases and J gives up 7 bases, and the segment between their germline ends measures 6 bases. The data were produced on an Illumina NovaSeq 6000. TCR cDNA was synthesized by 5'RACE template switching, through which a universal primer site and unique molecular identifiers were introduced. cDNA synthesis was primed from both the TCR alpha and TCR beta constant segments. Library amplification involved two PCR steps, and the second step added sample barcodes and sequencing adapters. Sequencing of libraries was done on Illumina HiSeq 2500 (2x100 bp) or NovaSeq (2x150 bp). Regarding the original processing steps: Reads were demultiplexed and collapsed into UMI consensus sequences with MIGEC, and V(D)J alignment was performed with MiXCR. Clonotypes responding to the vaccine were identified with edgeR on replicate PBMC samples, with the criteria of FDR below 0.01 and a log2 fold change above 5 up to day 15. Each bulk clonotype received a CD4 or CD8 identity based on whether the sequenced CD4 or CD8 repertoire contained that clonotype at higher abundance. The public sequencing data were trimmed at Q25 with fastp and processed into clonotypes with MiXCR by TCRdb, which kept only in-frame beta chains. CDR3 protein duplicates are merged, each entry listing the most common genes and DNA. TCRdb assigned the V and J calls; the authors' analysis was not used. The sample contains more than 80,000 distinct CDR3 sequences, about 6% of them found a single time. The ten largest clones represent under 50% of the sample.

Reading the label with the study, this specimen's treatment or condition is: live attenuated yellow fever vaccine strain. PBMCs were isolated from peripheral blood using a standard Ficoll-Paque protocol. Dynabeads CD4 and CD8 positive selection kits were used to isolate the CD4 and CD8 T-cell fractions. TriZol was used to extract RNA from bulk PBMCs, CD4 and CD8 fractions, and dextramer-positive and dextramer-negative fractions. Study-wide conclusions, independent of this receptor: FACS-sorted repertoires could contain abundant contaminating clonotypes from the bulk population, so computational filtering was required. Because the study included only a couple of donors, the extent to which the findings can be generalized is limited. The secondary T-cell response was found to be weaker but faster than the primary response, with a peak reached on day 5 rather than on day 15. A small share of clonotypes occurred in both CD4 and CD8 compartments, likely arising from convergent recombination. Most clones expanded after primary vaccination were re-detected after the booster (96% of CD4 and around 88% of CD8), suggesting broad memory maintenance.

The clonotype originates from a man aged 18 to 29 who received the YFV17D yellow fever vaccine. This material consisted of CD8+ T cells sorted from PBMCs, taken 10 days after the yellow fever booster vaccination. The V and J segments used are TRBV5-1 and TRBJ2-7; the D gene cannot be named for sure. Here is the DNA: TGCGCCAGCAGCCTATGGGAGCAGTACGTC. It translates as CASSLWEQYV.